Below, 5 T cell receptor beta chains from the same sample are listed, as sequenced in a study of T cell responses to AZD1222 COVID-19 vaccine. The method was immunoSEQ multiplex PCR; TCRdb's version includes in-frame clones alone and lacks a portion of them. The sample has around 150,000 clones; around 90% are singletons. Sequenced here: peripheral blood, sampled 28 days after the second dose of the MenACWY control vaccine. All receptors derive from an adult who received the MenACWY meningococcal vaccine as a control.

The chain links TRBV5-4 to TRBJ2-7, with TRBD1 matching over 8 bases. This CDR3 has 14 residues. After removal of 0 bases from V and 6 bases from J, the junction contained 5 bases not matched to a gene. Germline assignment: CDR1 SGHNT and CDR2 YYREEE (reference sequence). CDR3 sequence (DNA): TGTGCCAGCAGCTTGGAGACAGGGGCAGGCGAGCAGTACTTC. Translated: CASSLETGAGEQYF.

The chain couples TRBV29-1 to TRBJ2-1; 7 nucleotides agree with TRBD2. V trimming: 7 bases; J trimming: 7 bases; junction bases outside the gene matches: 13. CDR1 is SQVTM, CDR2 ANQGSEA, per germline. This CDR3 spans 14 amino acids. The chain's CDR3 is CSGTGERDWNEQFF. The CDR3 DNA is TGCAGCGGGACGGGCGAGCGGGATTGGAATGAGCAGTTCTTC.

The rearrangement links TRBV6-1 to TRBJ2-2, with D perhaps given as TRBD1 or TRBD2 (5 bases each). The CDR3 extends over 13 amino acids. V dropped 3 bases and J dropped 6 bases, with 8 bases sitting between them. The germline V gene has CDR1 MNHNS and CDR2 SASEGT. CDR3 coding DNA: TGTGCCAGCAGTGAGGGGGACCCCGGGGAGCTGTTTTTT. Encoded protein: CASSEGDPGELFF.

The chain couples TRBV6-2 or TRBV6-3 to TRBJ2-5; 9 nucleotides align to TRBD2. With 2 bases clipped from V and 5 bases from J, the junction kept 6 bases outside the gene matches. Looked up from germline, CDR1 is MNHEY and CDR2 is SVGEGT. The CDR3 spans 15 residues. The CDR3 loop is CASSYGGRAWETQYF. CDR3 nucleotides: TGTGCCAGCAGTTACGGCGGGAGGGCCTGGGAGACCCAGTACTTC.

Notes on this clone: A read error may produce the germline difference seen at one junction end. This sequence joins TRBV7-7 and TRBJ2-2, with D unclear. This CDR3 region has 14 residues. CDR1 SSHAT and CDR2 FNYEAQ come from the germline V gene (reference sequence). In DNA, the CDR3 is TGTGCTAGCAGCCCAACCCCGAACACCGGGGAGCTGTTTTTT. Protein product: CASSPTPNTGELFF.